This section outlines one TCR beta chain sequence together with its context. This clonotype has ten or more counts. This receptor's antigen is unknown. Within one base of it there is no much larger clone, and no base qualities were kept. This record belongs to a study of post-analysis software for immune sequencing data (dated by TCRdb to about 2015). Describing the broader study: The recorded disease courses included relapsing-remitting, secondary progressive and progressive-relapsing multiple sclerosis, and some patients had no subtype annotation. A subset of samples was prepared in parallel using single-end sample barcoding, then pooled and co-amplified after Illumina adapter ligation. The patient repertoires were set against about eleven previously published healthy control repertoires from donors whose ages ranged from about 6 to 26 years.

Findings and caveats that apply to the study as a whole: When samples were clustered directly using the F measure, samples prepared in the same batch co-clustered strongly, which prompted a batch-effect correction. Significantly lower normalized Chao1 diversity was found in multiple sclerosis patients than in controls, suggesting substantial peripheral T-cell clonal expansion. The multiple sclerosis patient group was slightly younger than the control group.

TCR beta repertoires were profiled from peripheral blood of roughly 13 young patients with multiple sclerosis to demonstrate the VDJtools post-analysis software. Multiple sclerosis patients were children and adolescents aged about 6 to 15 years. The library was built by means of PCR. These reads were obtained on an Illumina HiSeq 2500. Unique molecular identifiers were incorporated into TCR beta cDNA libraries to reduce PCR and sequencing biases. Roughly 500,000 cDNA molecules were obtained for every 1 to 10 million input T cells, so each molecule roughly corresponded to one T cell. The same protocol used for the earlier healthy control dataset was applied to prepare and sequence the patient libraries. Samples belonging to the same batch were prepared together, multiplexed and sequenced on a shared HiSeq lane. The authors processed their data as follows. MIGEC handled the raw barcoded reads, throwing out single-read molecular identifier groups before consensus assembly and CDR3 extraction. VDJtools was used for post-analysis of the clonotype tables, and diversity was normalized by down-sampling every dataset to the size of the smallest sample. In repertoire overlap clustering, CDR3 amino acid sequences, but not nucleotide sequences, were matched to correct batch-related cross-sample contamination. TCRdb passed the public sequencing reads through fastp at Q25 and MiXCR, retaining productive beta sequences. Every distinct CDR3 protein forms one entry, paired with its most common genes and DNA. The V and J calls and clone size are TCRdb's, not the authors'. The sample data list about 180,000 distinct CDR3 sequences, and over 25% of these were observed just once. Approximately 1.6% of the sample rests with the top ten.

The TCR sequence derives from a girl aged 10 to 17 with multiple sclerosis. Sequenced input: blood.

Read as DNA, the sequence is TGCGCCAGCGACAACGAAGGACAGGGTCAGGATGGCTACACCTTC. This gives the protein CASDNEGQGQDGYTF. The rearrangement joined TRBV5-1 to TRBJ1-2; a stretch of 8 junction bases matches TRBD1. Looking up the germline V gene yields CDR1 SGHRS and CDR2 YFSETQ. For this chain, trimming is 7 bases at the V end and 6 bases at the J end, and the number of junction bases without a gene match is 14. The CDR3 covers 15 residues, taking in both the cysteine and the phenylalanine. Here the CDR3 DNA is all that survives: 45 bases in frame from base 1.